The 20 T cell receptor beta chains given below trace back to one sample, sequenced in a study of CD8 T cells in ankylosing spondylitis (TCRdb year 2017). Library preparation used 5' RACE. The sequencer was an Illumina HiSeq 2500. TCRdb ran its own pipeline on the public reads, namely fastp trimming at Q25 and MiXCR clone calling, and kept in-frame beta chains. Under each unique CDR3 protein, matching rows form one entry showing the most common genes and DNA. In this sample the table shows some 350,000 distinct CDR3 sequences, roughly 14% of which occur a single time. Of the sample, around 1% falls within the top ten clones. What was sequenced was blood, either unsorted or a sorted T cell fraction (not recorded which). Receptor source: a male donor with ankylosing spondylitis or in good health (not recorded which).

The J gene is TRBJ2-3, the V gene TRBV5-7; D possibly corresponds to TRBD1 (6 bases). TRBV5-7 is an ORF, and what it does is uncertain. The CDR3 is 13 amino acids. Trimming left V 10 bases short and J 0 bases short, with 12 bases between. The CDR3 bases are TGTGCCGAAAGGGACAAGAGCACAGATACGCAGTATTTT. Translated: CAERDKSTDTQYF.

This clonotype was observed a few times. The V call is TRBV5-1, the J call TRBJ2-5; TRBD2 aligns across 9 bases. With V trimmed by 3 bases and J by 0 bases, 6 bases remained unmatched. The CDR3 contains 16 residues. Germline CDR1 SGHRS, CDR2 YFSETQ. The CDR3 bases are TGCGCCAGCAGCTGGGGAGCGGGGGGATACCAAGAGACCCAGTACTTC. This translates into CASSWGAGGYQETQYF.

This clonotype was observed a few times. The V and J genes are TRBV4-1 and TRBJ2-1; D remains ambiguous. This CDR3 is built from 16 residues. Trimming removed 2 bases at V and 5 bases at J, with 16 bases between. The germline gives CDR1 MGHRA, CDR2 YSYEKL. The CDR3 DNA reads as TGCGCCAGCAGCCAACGGGCTAGTCTCGGCGACAATGAGCAGTTCTTC. Translating gives CASSQRASLGDNEQFF.

The V gene is TRBV11-2, the J gene TRBJ2-1; D perhaps matches TRBD1 (6 bases). Germline V gene lookup returns CDR1 SGHAT and CDR2 FQNNGV. The CDR3 sequence is 16 residues long. V dropped 5 bases and J dropped 0 bases, with 14 bases sitting between them. The CDR3 coding sequence is TGTGCCAGCAGCCCACTTCCGGACAGCTCCTACAATGAGCAGTTCTTC. Its protein product is CASSPLPDSSYNEQFF.

The chain joins TRBV30 to TRBJ1-2; TRBD1 might be the D (5 bases). The CDR3 consists of 16 residues. The germline V gene encodes CDR1 GTSNPN and CDR2 SVGIG (reference sequence). Trimming took off 2 bases at V and 0 bases at J, with 16 bases between the two ends. The CDR3 sequence: CAWSLGRGRANYGYTF. The CDR3, as DNA: TGTGCCTGGAGTCTTGGGAGGGGTCGAGCTAACTATGGCTACACCTTC.

The chain links TRBV6-1 to TRBJ1-4; the match to TRBD1 covers 8 bases. Germline lookup yields CDR1 MNHNS and CDR2 SASEGT. V was clipped by 6 bases and J by 8 bases; unmatched bases: 8. This CDR3 is 14 amino acids long. The CDR3 coding sequence is TGTGCCAGCAGGGTCGGACAGGGTGGAGAAAAACTGTTTTTT. Amino acids: CASRVGQGGEKLFF.

This clonotype was counted a few times. This sequence joins TRBV12-3 or TRBV12-4 and TRBJ1-3; D remains unclear. CDR3 length: 15 residues. Trimming left V 2 bases short and J 0 bases short, with 8 bases between. CDR3 in DNA: TGTGCCAGCAGTTTAATCTCTACCTCTGGAAACACCATATATTTT. It encodes CASSLISTSGNTIYF.

The chain carries TRBV29-1 and TRBJ1-2; D not certain. The germline V and J ends were trimmed by 2 bases and 2 bases, with 6 bases remaining between them. Per germline, CDR1 SQVTM and CDR2 ANQGSEA. The CDR3 contains 12 residues. CDR3 DNA: TGCAGCGTTGAAATCGCGAACTATGGCTACACCTTC. Translation gives CSVEIANYGYTF.

This rearrangement joins TRBV28 to TRBJ2-5; 7 bases map to TRBD2. Germline V gene data show CDR1 as MDHEN and CDR2 as SYDVKM. V shed 2 bases, J shed 0 bases, and the junction held 6 bases outside the gene matches. This CDR3 has 16 residues. The CDR3 region is CASSLTGGMYQETQYF. CDR3 sequence (DNA): TGTGCCAGCAGTTTAACCGGGGGGATGTACCAAGAGACCCAGTACTTC.

This clonotype was recorded a few times. This chain links TRBV3-1 with TRBJ2-3; D remains unclear. Germline V gives CDR1 LGHDT, CDR2 YNNKEL (reference sequence). Deletions cut 7 bases from V and 1 base from J, with 15 bases between. The CDR3 contains 15 residues. The CDR3 region has the DNA TGTGCCAGCACCCCGGTCCCACGGGGCACAGATACGCAGTATTTT. It translates to CASTPVPRGTDTQYF.

The V and J genes are TRBV27 and TRBJ1-1; possible D gene TRBD1, 5 bases. There are 14 residues in the CDR3. V was cut by 2 bases and J by 3 bases, with 10 bases left in between. CDR1 and CDR2 from the germline V gene are MNHEY and SMNVEV (reference sequence). The DNA for the CDR3 is TGTGCCAGCAGTTTAGAGGGGTACGACACTGAAGCTTTCTTT. Protein: CASSLEGYDTEAFF.

This clonotype was seen a few times. The chain recombines TRBV10-3 with TRBJ2-1, with 8 bases aligning to TRBD1. V shed 9 bases, J shed 7 bases, and the junction held 8 bases outside the gene matches. The CDR3 runs to 13 residues. Germline-derived CDR1 and CDR2 are ENHRY and SYGVKD. As DNA, the CDR3 is TGTGCCATTAGAAACAGGGGGGAGAATGAGCAGTTCTTC. This codes for CAIRNRGENEQFF.

This clonotype was seen only a few times. This chain links TRBV25-1 with TRBJ2-3, with 9 bases identical to TRBD1. After removal of 4 bases from V and 5 bases from J, the junction contained 10 bases not matched to a gene. The CDR3 runs to 16 residues. Germline V CDR1 and CDR2: MGHDK, SYGVNS. CDR3 in DNA: TGTGCCAGCAGTGTCCTCACAGGGGGCACTCAAGATACGCAGTATTTT. Encoded protein: CASSVLTGGTQDTQYF.

This clonotype was detected ten times or more. In DNA form, the CDR3 reads TGCAGTGACCCAACAGAAAACACTGAAGCTTTCTTT. Translated, it gives CSDPTENTEAFF. The J gene is TRBJ1-1, the V gene TRBV20-1; D is unresolved. V lost 7 bases, J lost 2 bases, and 11 bases lay in between. The CDR3 consists of 12 residues. Germline CDR1 DFQATT, CDR2 SNEGSKA (reference sequence).

This clonotype has only a few counts. The rearrangement uses TRBV6-1 and TRBJ2-7; D is uncertain. Deletions cut 6 bases from V and 4 bases from J, with 13 bases between. The CDR3 spans 13 residues. The V gene's germline CDR1 is MNHNS and CDR2 SASEGT. The CDR3 bases are TGTGCCAGCAGGGAGACGGCGGATTACGAGCAGTACTTC. Translated: CASRETADYEQYF.

The rearrangement uses TRBV4-2 and TRBJ2-7, with D hard to call. Trimming shortened V by 2 bases and J by 5 bases, and 10 bases separated the two germline ends. Germline V gene sequence: CDR1 LGHNA, CDR2 YNFKEQ. The CDR3 sequence is 13 residues long. CDR3 amino acids: CASSQKWLNEQYF. The CDR3 coding sequence is TGTGCCAGCAGCCAAAAGTGGCTCAACGAGCAGTACTTC.

This clonotype was observed at least ten times. The V call is TRBV11-2, the J call TRBJ2-3; no clear D gene. Germline CDR1 reads SGHAT; CDR2 reads FQNNGV. The CDR3 is made up of 13 amino acids. V shed 2 bases and J shed 2 bases, with 5 bases lying between them. The CDR3 reads CASSLTTTDTQYF. The CDR3 DNA reads as TGTGCCAGCAGCTTAACGACCACAGATACGCAGTATTTT. Full variable domain (missing parts from reference TRBV11-2 and TRBJ2-3): EAGVAQSPRYKIIEKRQSVAFWCNPISGHATLYWYQQILGQGPKLLIQFQNNGVVDDSQLPKDRFSAERLKGVDSTLKIQPAKLEDSAVYLCASSLTTTDTQYFGPGTRLTVL.

This rearrangement joins TRBV9 to TRBJ2-1; 12 bases fit TRBD2. This CDR3 spans 16 amino acids. V was clipped by 0 bases and J by 11 bases; unmatched bases: 9. Per germline, CDR1 SGDLS and CDR2 YYNGEE. CDR3 nucleotide sequence: TGTGCCAGCAGCGTAGATTCTAGCGGGGGGGTAAGTCAGCAGTTCTTC. Amino acids: CASSVDSSGGVSQQFF.

The J gene is TRBJ2-2, the V gene TRBV27; D gene uncertain. Germline lookup yields CDR1 MNHEY and CDR2 SMNVEV (reference sequence). The CDR3 is 12 amino acids. Trimming took off 3 bases at V and 6 bases at J, with 5 bases between the two ends. The CDR3 sequence: CASSFISGELFF. In nucleotides, the CDR3 is TGTGCCAGCAGTTTTATTTCCGGGGAGCTGTTTTTT.

Turning to this clonotype: One end of the junction is discordant with germline, which a read error may explain. The chain employs TRBV11-2 and TRBJ2-1; a possible D gene is TRBD2 (6 bases). The CDR3 has 15 residues. CDR1 and CDR2 (germline): SGHAT, FQNNGV. CDR3 nucleotides: TGTGCCAGCAGGTTAGGCGGGACTGCCTACAATGAGCAGTTCTTC. Its translation: CASRLGGTAYNEQFF.